The present entry profiles one T cell receptor (beta chain) with its context. This entry belongs to a study of T cell changes during pregnancy in multiple sclerosis. TCRdb's copy holds only in-frame clones and misses some; the assay was immunoSEQ multiplex PCR. There are roughly 37,000 clones in the sample; around 92% occur only once, and 0.45% to 0.5% lies in the top ten. This specimen consisted of CD4+ T cells from peripheral blood mononuclear cells, obtained in the second trimester of pregnancy. The clonotype was recovered from a female donor in good health, enrolled as a control in a pregnancy study.

The DNA for the CDR3 is TGTGCCGCGACAGGGACCCCCTACGAGCAGTACTTC. It specifies CAATGTPYEQYF. The chain couples TRBV6-1 to TRBJ2-7; 7 bases align to TRBD1. After removal of 11 bases from V and 2 bases from J, the junction contained 6 bases not matched to a gene. This CDR3 spans 12 amino acids. Germline CDR1 and CDR2: MNHNS and SASEGT.